This entry concerns a single TCR beta chain. The sample has other DNA sequences that encode this CDR3 too. This sample was taken from a study of blood T cell repertoires in COVID-19. The Seattle patients, enrolled during active infection, were followed longitudinally. TCRdb's table, derived via immunoSEQ multiplex PCR, lists solely in-frame clones and lacks some. The table includes some 300,000 clones, nearly 90% detected once. The CDR3 consists of 13 residues. V lost 3 bases, J lost 4 bases, and 9 bases lay in between. Sequenced input: peripheral blood. The gene calls are TRBV12-3 or TRBV12-4 and TRBJ1-2, with D possibly TRBD1 on 5 matching bases. The clonotype was recovered from a woman between 35 and 50 years old with COVID-19, enrolled during active disease. The CDR3 DNA follows: TGTGCCAGCAGTTTGAGGGGAGGCTATGGCTACACCTTC. This sequence encodes CASSLRGGYGYTF.